Listed below are T cell receptor beta chains from one sample, sequenced in a study of PD-1 blockade in classical Hodgkin lymphoma. TCRdb keeps only in-frame clones here, not all; method: immunoSEQ multiplex PCR. The data contain roughly 6,000 clones, nearly 80% of them seen just once; the ten biggest clones take up approximately 4%. The sequencing used CD4+ T cells from blood, collected at baseline. Receptors were obtained from a human donor with classical Hodgkin lymphoma. Both conserved end residues are part of each CDR3. The D gene is left open where the match is weak. For some rows the clone size is stated as once, few or many, or as a class when expanded; others skip it.

d_call | clone_size | j_call | v_call | cdr3_aa | cdr3_nt
TRBD2 | - | TRBJ2-1 | TRBV7-3 | CASSPGLAGDEQFF | TGTGCCAGCAGCCCCGGACTAGCGGGGGATGAGCAGTTCTTC
TRBD1 | few | TRBJ1-6 | TRBV10-3 | CAIGTGDPNSPLHF | TGTGCCATTGGGACAGGGGACCCAAATTCACCCCTCCACTTT
- | - | TRBJ1-1 | TRBV7-2 | CASSSHGGVAFF | TGTGCCAGCAGCTCACATGGGGGTGTAGCTTTCTTT
- | - | TRBJ2-7 | TRBV28 | CASSLLVYEQYF | TGTGCCAGCAGTTTACTGGTTTACGAGCAGTACTTC
- | few | TRBJ1-4 | TRBV15 | CATSIKALGKLFF | TGTGCCACCAGCATTAAGGCTCTCGGAAAACTGTTTTTT
- | once | TRBJ2-3 | TRBV2 | CASSETGRPTDTQYF | TGTGCCAGCAGTGAGACAGGGAGGCCCACAGATACGCAGTATTTT
TRBD1 | - | TRBJ2-7 | TRBV7-2 | CASSRATGDEQYF | TGTGCCAGCAGCAGGGCGACAGGGGACGAGCAGTACTTC
- | - | TRBJ1-2 | TRBV19 | CASSFRNYGYTF | TGTGCCAGTAGTTTCCGGAACTATGGCTACACCTTC
- | - | TRBJ2-2 | TRBV28 | CASSLAVGELFF | TGTGCCAGCAGTTTGGCTGTCGGGGAGCTGTTTTTT
- | - | TRBJ2-5 | TRBV5-4 | CASSLEVGRRGTQYF | TGTGCCAGCAGCTTGGAGGTGGGGAGGCGAGGGACCCAGTACTTC
- | - | TRBJ2-7 | TRBV11-2 | CASSVGTSIYEQYF | TGTGCCAGCAGCGTTGGAACTTCGATCTACGAGCAGTACTTC
- | - | TRBJ2-7 | TRBV27 | CAKSGQPPREQYF | TGTGCCAAATCGGGACAACCACCGAGGGAGCAGTACTTC
- | - | TRBJ2-2 | TRBV28 | CASNFLGTGELFF | TGTGCCAGCAATTTTTTGGGCACCGGGGAGCTGTTTTTT
- | - | TRBJ1-2 | TRBV7-2 | CASSSYTGGSFVYGYTF | TGTGCCAGCAGTTCTTACACCGGGGGTTCTTTCGTGTATGGCTACACCTTC
- | - | TRBJ1-2 | TRBV7-9 | CASSREGYGYTF | TGTGCCAGCAGCCGGGAGGGCTATGGCTACACCTTC
TRBD1 | - | TRBJ1-1 | TRBV29-1 | CSVRQGNTEAFF | TGCAGCGTACGACAGGGAAACACTGAAGCTTTCTTT
TRBD1 | - | TRBJ1-1 | TRBV7-2 | CASSANRGVSTEAFF | TGTGCCAGCAGCGCCAACAGGGGGGTGAGCACTGAAGCTTTCTTT
TRBD1 | - | TRBJ2-5 | TRBV19 | CASSHWGQETQETQYF | TGTGCCAGTAGTCACTGGGGACAGGAGACCCAAGAGACCCAGTACTTC